These T cell receptor beta chains were read from a single sample in a study of identical twins. In TCRdb, the 5' RACE reads were re-called with MiXCR into one record per CDR3 protein. The table has 350,000 to 600,000 distinct CDR3 sequences, 13% to 15% seen once; the top ten hold about 0.53%. The sample also formed part of further work on yellow fever vaccine responses in identical twins.

Material for sequencing was CD4+ T cells sorted from blood. All receptors derive from a woman between 18 and 30 years old in good health. CDR3s include the opening cysteine and the closing phenylalanine or tryptophan. Each record gives: V gene, clone size, J gene, D gene, CDR3 DNA, CDR3 protein. D genes are given only for firm matches. Some rows mark clone size as missing; the rest say once, few, many or name a class of expanded clone.

>TRBV20-1|few|TRBJ2-2|-
TGCAGTGCTCAGCCCAGGGTCACCGGGGAGCTGTTTTTT
CSAQPRVTGELFF
>TRBV24-1|few|TRBJ1-1|-
TGTGCCACCATAGATAGGACAGCTTCGAACACTGAAGCTTTCTTT
CATIDRTASNTEAFF
>TRBV14|-|TRBJ2-1|-
TGTGCCAGCAGCAGATACTCTACCTCCTACAATGAGCAGTTCTTC
CASSRYSTSYNEQFF
>TRBV7-3|-|TRBJ2-5|TRBD2
TGTGCCAGCAGCCCTCATTTAGATCCTAGCGGGGGATACTTGGAGACCCAGTACTTC
CASSPHLDPSGGYLETQYF
>TRBV4-3|-|TRBJ2-4|TRBD1
TGCGCCAGCAGCCAAGATGCAGGGGGCGCCGGCGGAAACATTCAGTACTTC
CASSQDAGGAGGNIQYF
>TRBV5-1|few|TRBJ2-3|-
TGCGCCAGCAGCTTACAGGGAGGCACAGATACGCAGTATTTT
CASSLQGGTDTQYF
>TRBV6-1|few|TRBJ2-3|TRBD2
TGTGCCAGCAGTGGAGCGGGGGCCGTCACAGATACGCAGTATTTT
CASSGAGAVTDTQYF
>TRBV9|-|TRBJ2-7|-
TGTGCCAGCAGCGTACATCCGTACGAGCAGTACTTC
CASSVHPYEQYF
>TRBV4-2|few|TRBJ2-7|TRBD2
TGTGCCAGCAGCCAAGAAGCCTTGACTAGCGGGTACGAGCAGTACTTC
CASSQEALTSGYEQYF
>TRBV9|-|TRBJ2-7|TRBD2
TGTGCCAGCAGCGTTAGCGGGAGTAGGCCCCGCTACGAGCAGTACTTC
CASSVSGSRPRYEQYF
>TRBV5-1|few|TRBJ2-5|-
TGCGCCAGCAGCTCCGATACAGGGGGGGTCCAGTACTTC
CASSSDTGGVQYF
>TRBV7-9|few|TRBJ1-2|-
TGTGCCAGCACCCCGGGAACCTATGGCTACACCTTC
CASTPGTYGYTF
>TRBV7-2|-|TRBJ2-1|-
TGTGCCAGCAGCTCCGCGACAGGAAATGAGCAGTTCTTC
CASSSATGNEQFF
>TRBV3-1|-|TRBJ2-5|-
TGTGCCAGCAGCCCAGGCAGGGTAGCCGGGGGAAGGGAGACCCAGTACTTC
CASSPGRVAGGRETQYF
>TRBV20-1|-|TRBJ2-1|TRBD1
TGCAGTGCTGGGGAATCAGGGGGAATTCGTAATGAGCAGTTCTTC
CSAGESGGIRNEQFF
>TRBV28|few|TRBJ1-2|-
TGTGCCAGCAGGCCGACCGGGCAGGGCGGGTCCTATGGCTACACCTTC
CASRPTGQGGSYGYTF
>TRBV4-1|-|TRBJ1-1|-
TGCGCCAGCAGCCAAGAAGTGGCGGGCGCGGACACTGAAGCTTTCTTT
CASSQEVAGADTEAFF
>TRBV11-2|-|TRBJ2-7|-
TGTGCCAGCAGCGGGTCGGTTGGCGGGCAGTACTTC
CASSGSVGGQYF
>TRBV20-1|few|TRBJ2-3|-
TGCAGCGCAAGTCGGGTCGACGGCACAGATACGCAGTATTTT
CSASRVDGTDTQYF
>TRBV7-2|few|TRBJ1-2|-
TGTGCCAGCAGCCATCCGACAGGATCCAGCCTCTATGGCTACACCTTC
CASSHPTGSSLYGYTF
>TRBV27|-|TRBJ1-1|-
TGTGCCAGCAGTCCGATCAACAGGAACACTGAAGCTTTCTTT
CASSPINRNTEAFF
>TRBV29-1|many|TRBJ2-1|TRBD2
TGCAGCGCAGAAGGTTCACGCCCGGGGGGTGAGCAGTTCTTC
CSAEGSRPGGEQFF
>TRBV15|-|TRBJ2-1|TRBD1
TGTGCCACCAGCGCAGGGGGCTCAGGGTATGAGCAGTTCTTC
CATSAGGSGYEQFF
>TRBV28|-|TRBJ2-1|-
TGTGCCAGCAGTCTGGGGGGACAGCTAAACAATGAGCAGTTCTTC
CASSLGGQLNNEQFF
>TRBV7-2|-|TRBJ2-7|-
TGTGCCAGCAGCTCCTGGGGGCTCTACGAGCAGTACTTC
CASSSWGLYEQYF
>TRBV20-1|-|TRBJ2-7|TRBD2
TGCAGTGCTAGCGGGAGGATGGGGCGATCCTCCTACGAGCAGTACTTC
CSASGRMGRSSYEQYF
>TRBV9|-|TRBJ2-2|-
TGTGCCAGCAGCGTGGGAGGTACCATCGGGGAGCTGTTTTTT
CASSVGGTIGELFF
>TRBV6-2/TRBV6-3|-|TRBJ2-1|-
TGTGCCAGCTGGGGACGGGGGCCGAACAATGAGCAGTTCTTC
CASWGRGPNNEQFF
>TRBV12-3/TRBV12-4|-|TRBJ2-3|TRBD2
TGTGCCAGCAGGCCAACGGGACTATCGGGAAGCACAGATACGCAGTATTTT
CASRPTGLSGSTDTQYF
>TRBV12-3/TRBV12-4|many|TRBJ1-2|-
TGTGCCAGCAGTTCACCTTACAGGGACTATGGCTACACCTTC
CASSSPYRDYGYTF
>TRBV20-1|many|TRBJ2-1|TRBD2
TGCAGTGCTAGAGATATCCGGGGGGGAGGCAATGAGCAGTTCTTC
CSARDIRGGGNEQFF
>TRBV6-2/TRBV6-3|few|TRBJ2-1|TRBD2
TGTGCCAGCAGTTATGACCCCGGGACTAGCGGGAGTTTAGTCAATGAGCAGTTCTTC
CASSYDPGTSGSLVNEQFF
>TRBV5-1|many|TRBJ2-1|TRBD1
TGCGCCAGCAGCTTGGTCACAGGGGGGTCCAGGCCCTACAATGAGCAGTTCTTC
CASSLVTGGSRPYNEQFF
>TRBV6-5|-|TRBJ2-1|-
TGTGCCAGCAGTTACAGTCCGGTGTCGTCGCCTGAGCAGTTCTTC
CASSYSPVSSPEQFF
>TRBV6-5|-|TRBJ2-1|-
TGTGCCAGCAGTTACACGGGGGTCGATGAGCAGTTCTTC
CASSYTGVDEQFF
>TRBV12-3/TRBV12-4|-|TRBJ1-6|-
TGTGCCAGCAGTTTAGGACTGCAAAATTCACCCCTCCACTTT
CASSLGLQNSPLHF
>TRBV30|-|TRBJ2-2|-
TGTGCCTGGAGTGTTTCTGTCTTGGGAGCCCAACCTTACACCGGGGAGCTGTTTTTT
CAWSVSVLGAQPYTGELFF
>TRBV7-6|many|TRBJ2-2|-
TGTGCCAGCAGTAGCGGCCGCCAGAGGGGGGAGCTGTTTTTT
CASSSGRQRGELFF
>TRBV10-3|few|TRBJ1-5|-
TGTGCCATCAAGCCCGGATGGGATAGCAATCAGCCCCAGCATTTT
CAIKPGWDSNQPQHF
>TRBV5-1|-|TRBJ2-7|-
TGCGCCAGCAGCTTGGATGGGTTCTCCTACGAGCAGTACTTC
CASSLDGFSYEQYF
>TRBV12-3/TRBV12-4|many|TRBJ1-6|-
TGTGCCAGCAGTTTAAGTCAGAACAATTCACCCCTCCACTTT
CASSLSQNNSPLHF
>TRBV12-3/TRBV12-4|few|TRBJ1-2|-
TGTGCCAGCAGCCCCCAGGAAAACTATGGCTACACCTTC
CASSPQENYGYTF
>TRBV15|-|TRBJ2-1|TRBD1
TGTGCCACCAGCAGAGGCGGACAGGGCGGCGGCAATGAGCAGTTCTTC
CATSRGGQGGGNEQFF
>TRBV24-1|few|TRBJ2-1|TRBD2
TGTGCCACCAGTGATCGGACTAGCTACAATGAGCAGTTCTTC
CATSDRTSYNEQFF
>TRBV6-2/TRBV6-3|-|TRBJ2-5|-
TGTGCCAGCAGTTTGTACCGGGACGGCTTTCAAGAGACCCAGTACTTC
CASSLYRDGFQETQYF
>TRBV27|few|TRBJ2-1|TRBD2
TGTGCCAGCAGTCCGAGGACTAGGGTGTACAATGAGCAGTTCTTC
CASSPRTRVYNEQFF
>TRBV30|few|TRBJ2-2|-
TGTGCCTGGACGGACACCGGGGAGCTGTTTTTT
CAWTDTGELFF
>TRBV4-3|few|TRBJ2-7|-
TGCGCCAGCAGCCAAGATTGGACGGGAGCGTCCTACGAGCAGTACTTC
CASSQDWTGASYEQYF
>TRBV7-2|many|TRBJ2-7|TRBD2
TGTGCCAGCAGCTTAGTTGCGGGAGGGTACTCCTACGAGCAGTACTTC
CASSLVAGGYSYEQYF
>TRBV4-3|-|TRBJ2-3|TRBD2
TGCGCCAGCAGCCAAGAGCCACTAGCGGGAGTGACAGATACGCAGTATTTT
CASSQEPLAGVTDTQYF
>TRBV21-1|-|TRBJ1-4|-
TGTGCCAGCAGCCCACAAAGCAAAGCTACTCCCACAGGTGAAAAACTGTTTTTT
CASSPQSKATPTGEKLFF
>TRBV15|-|TRBJ2-3|TRBD2
TGTGCCACCAGCGGAAAACTAGCGGGAGTTGCAGATACGCAGTATTTT
CATSGKLAGVADTQYF
>TRBV7-9|-|TRBJ2-1|-
TGTGCCAGCAGCATTATGGGTTCCAATGAGCAGTTCTTC
CASSIMGSNEQFF
>TRBV7-2|few|TRBJ2-2|-
TGTGCCAGCAGCCCCGACCCAACGTTTTCGGGGGCGCTGTTTTTT
CASSPDPTFSGALFF
>TRBV11-3|few|TRBJ1-1|-
TGTGCCAGCAGCTTAGACTCTGGGAACACTGAAGCTTTCTTT
CASSLDSGNTEAFF
>TRBV7-9|few|TRBJ2-7|TRBD1
TGTGCCAGCAGTTTGGCCAGGACAGGGGACGAGCAGTACTTC
CASSLARTGDEQYF
>TRBV3-1|few|TRBJ1-4|-
TGTGCCAGCAGCGATCGGGGAGGGGTTGCTAATGAAAAACTGTTTTTT
CASSDRGGVANEKLFF
>TRBV13|few|TRBJ2-5|-
TGTGCCAGCAGCTTAACCCCTGTCGGGCCTGGGGAGACCCAGTACTTC
CASSLTPVGPGETQYF
>TRBV20-1|-|TRBJ2-7|TRBD2
TGCAGTACAGAAGTATCTAGCGGGGGGTACGAGCAGTACTTC
CSTEVSSGGYEQYF
>TRBV7-2|-|TRBJ1-5|-
TGTGCCAGCAGCTTATTTAGGGGTCAGCCCCAGCATTTT
CASSLFRGQPQHF